Each of the 12 T cell receptor beta chains below was sequenced from the same sample in a study of blood T cells in healthy people across ages. For the second PCR, which ran for 7 to 11 cycles, a sample-barcoded 5' primer and a J-beta primer mix were used. TCRdb ran MiXCR on the 5' RACE reads and lists one entry per CDR3 protein. In the table there are 1,300,000 or so distinct CDR3 sequences, approximately 63% of which are singletons. Specimen: blood. These receptor sequences come from a man aged 18 to 29 in good health.

The rearrangement joins TRBV7-8 to TRBJ2-5; unclear D gene. The end of the DNA fits TRBJ2-7 better, so the J call may be wrong. Germline lookup yields CDR1 SGHVS and CDR2 FQNEAQ. The length of the CDR3 is 14 residues. The CDR3 spells CASSETFPPYEQYF. The CDR3 nucleotides read TGTGCCAGCTCCGAGACTTTCCCCCCCTACGAGCAGTACTTC.

This sequence joins TRBV27 and TRBJ2-7; 7 bases match TRBD1. The CDR3 sequence is 17 residues long. Germline V lookup: CDR1 MNHEY, CDR2 SMNVEV (reference sequence). Losses at the gene ends were 3 bases for V and 5 bases for J; bases not matched to a gene: 16. The CDR3, as DNA: TGTGCCAGCAGTTTCCCAACTCCGGGACAGAAGAAGGACGAGCAGTACTTC. It yields the protein CASSFPTPGQKKDEQYF.

This chain connects TRBV7-9 to TRBJ2-7; a possible D gene is TRBD2 (6 bases). Germline V gene data show CDR1 as SEHNR and CDR2 as FQNEAQ (reference sequence). Trimming took 4 bases from V and 0 from J, leaving 7 bases between them. The CDR3 loop spans 13 amino acids. The CDR3 DNA follows: TGTGCCAGCAGCTGGGAGGACTCCTACGAGCAGTACTTC. It specifies CASSWEDSYEQYF.

This clonotype has only a few counts. This rearrangement joins TRBV29-1 to TRBJ2-5, with D tentatively TRBD1 or TRBD2 (5 bases each). Trimming shortened V by 4 bases and J by 4 bases, and 16 bases separated the two germline ends. Germline loops: CDR1 SQVTM, CDR2 ANQGSEA. The CDR3 is made up of 14 amino acids. CDR3 in amino acids: CSVGGTLRRETQYF. DNA of the CDR3: TGCAGCGTTGGGGGGACCCTCCGACGAGAGACCCAGTACTTC.

The chain joins TRBV27 to TRBJ2-7; D is undetermined. The germline gives CDR1 MNHEY, CDR2 SMNVEV (reference sequence). This CDR3 is 13 amino acids long. Trimming stripped 5 bases from V and 3 bases from J, with 11 bases between. CDR3 residues: CASSPIVGYEQYF. For the CDR3, the DNA is TGTGCCAGCAGTCCCATCGTCGGCTACGAGCAGTACTTC.

The chain recombines TRBV4-3 with TRBJ1-1; D possibly corresponds to TRBD1 (6 bases). With 0 bases removed from V and 4 bases from J, the gap between germline ends came to 15 bases. The CDR3 has 16 residues. Germline V gene data show CDR1 as LGHNA and CDR2 as YSLEER. CDR3 region: CASSQDPQGWSTEAFF. CDR3 nucleotides: TGCGCCAGCAGCCAAGACCCCCAGGGGTGGAGCACTGAAGCTTTCTTT.

The CDR3 DNA is TGCGCCAGCAGCCAAGATGAGGCTAGCACAGATACGCAGTATTTT. This translates into CASSQDEASTDTQYF. The V and J genes are TRBV4-3 and TRBJ2-3; D is undetermined. V dropped 0 bases and J dropped 0 bases, with 7 bases sitting between them. The CDR3 is made up of 15 amino acids. The germline CDR1 and CDR2 sequences are LGHNA and YSLEER.

The chain recombines TRBV20-1 with TRBJ2-5; D possibly corresponds to TRBD2 (6 bases). Trimming pared 0 bases from V and 2 bases from J, leaving 16 bases between. This CDR3 is 16 amino acids long. Germline-derived CDR1 and CDR2 are DFQATT and SNEGSKA (reference sequence). CDR3: CSARDLRRTKQETQYF. CDR3 bases: TGCAGTGCTAGAGATCTTCGGCGGACTAAACAAGAGACCCAGTACTTC.

The genes are TRBV11-2 and TRBJ2-1; no reliable D call. With 5 bases removed from V and 10 bases from J, the gap between germline ends came to 12 bases. CDR3 size: 12 residues. The V gene's germline CDR1 is SGHAT and CDR2 FQNNGV. The CDR3 nucleotides are TGTGCCAGCAGCCCACATAGGGAAGAGCAGTTCTTC. It is translated as CASSPHREEQFF.

The rearrangement uses TRBV28 and TRBJ2-3; TRBD1 matches 11 bases. The CDR3 contains 16 residues. Germline CDR1 and CDR2: MDHEN and SYDVKM. V lost 7 bases to trimming and J lost 4 bases; unmatched junction nucleotides: 10. The CDR3 loop reads CASTRPGTGGPDTQYF. For the CDR3, the DNA is TGTGCCAGCACCCGACCCGGGACAGGGGGTCCAGATACGCAGTATTTT.

V and J are TRBV12-3 or TRBV12-4 and TRBJ2-7, with no clear D. The CDR3 extends over 12 amino acids. Trimming shortened V by 5 bases and J by 5 bases, and 10 bases separated the two germline ends. This chain's CDR3 is CASSIMVNEQYF. As DNA, the CDR3 is TGTGCCAGCAGTATAATGGTGAACGAGCAGTACTTC.

The rearrangement uses TRBV4-1 and TRBJ1-6; D may be TRBD1 (5 bases). With 3 bases removed from V and 7 bases from J, the gap between germline ends came to 13 bases. The germline V gene encodes CDR1 MGHRA and CDR2 YSYEKL. The CDR3 consists of 15 residues. The CDR3 sequence: CASSHQYGGNSPLHF. The CDR3 coding sequence is TGCGCCAGCAGCCATCAATACGGGGGAAATTCACCCCTCCACTTT.